This TCR beta chain was sequenced during a study of CD8 T cells in Susac syndrome. With random hexamers, reverse transcription was performed on roughly 0.5 to 1 ug of RNA. Via MiXCR, TCRdb re-called the immunoSEQ multiplex PCR reads, giving one row per CDR3 protein. The repertoire consists of roughly 190,000 distinct CDR3 sequences, with over 75% occurring once and the leading ten covering roughly 0.087%. Sequencing targeted TCR beta in blood CD8+ and CD4+ T cells. All included Susac syndrome patients satisfied recently defined diagnostic criteria for definite or probable disease. The V gene end was trimmed by 6 bases and the J gene end by 6 bases; junction bases not matched to a gene: 7. The CDR3 extends over 16 amino acids.

The receptor was isolated from a human donor with Susac syndrome. Sample: CD4+ T cells from PBMCs. This chain connects TRBV12-3 or TRBV12-4 to TRBJ2-1; 14 bases fit TRBD2. CDR3 nucleotide sequence: TGTGCCAGCAGGCCGGGACTAGCGGGAGTAAGCAATGAGCAGTTCTTC. Its translation: CASRPGLAGVSNEQFF.